These T cell receptor beta chains were read from a single sample in a study of T cells in Graves' hyperthyroidism and ophthalmopathy. TCRdb re-derived calls from the multiplex PCR reads in MiXCR, one entry per CDR3 protein. Seen here are hundreds of thousands of distinct CDR3 sequences, more than 14% observed once, and the top ten hold about an eighth. The sequencing input was blood. These receptor sequences come from a woman aged 45 to 65 with Graves' ophthalmopathy. Both conserved end residues are part of each CDR3. The D gene is left open where the match is weak. Clone size is stated in some rows and not others, as once, few, many or a class when expanded.

few | TRBJ2-7 | TRBD2 | TRBV6-2/TRBV6-3 | CASSYTSGGSLAYEQYF | TGTGCCAGCAGTTACACTAGCGGGGGTTCGTTGGCCTACGAGCAGTACTTC
NA | TRBJ2-6 | NA | TRBV6-2/TRBV6-3 | CASSSSGALANVLTF | TGTGCCAGCAGTTCTTCCGGGGCGTTGGCCAACGTCCTGACTTTC
NA | TRBJ2-3 | TRBD2 | TRBV12-3/TRBV12-4 | CASSLGTSSYIDTQYF | TGTGCCAGCAGTTTAGGGACTAGCAGTTACATAGATACGCAGTATTTT
many | TRBJ2-1 | TRBD1 | TRBV2 | CASRRDSDEQFF | TGTGCCAGCAGACGGGACAGTGATGAGCAGTTCTTC
NA | TRBJ2-1 | TRBD2 | TRBV9 | CASSPTGTRSREQFF | TGTGCCAGCAGCCCCACCGGGACTAGGTCGCGCGAGCAGTTCTTC
few | TRBJ1-4 | NA | TRBV7-8 | CASSSYGYNFNPNEKLFF | TGTGCCAGCAGTTCCTATGGGTACAACTTCAATCCTAATGAAAAACTGTTTTTT
NA | TRBJ2-7 | NA | TRBV3-1 | CASSPPLREFPYEQYF | TGTGCCAGCAGCCCACCTTTACGGGAGTTCCCCTACGAGCAGTACTTC
many | TRBJ1-2 | TRBD1 | TRBV5-1 | CASSLPDRFVGYTF | TGCGCCAGCAGCTTGCCGGACAGGTTTGTTGGCTACACCTTC
many | TRBJ2-4 | NA | TRBV2 | CASSDPTSDGSKNIQYF | TGTGCCAGCAGTGACCCGACCTCGGACGGCTCCAAAAACATTCAGTACTTC
many | TRBJ2-7 | NA | TRBV6-2/TRBV6-3 | CASTRPGPTQGQYF | TGTGCCAGCACCCGACCGGGACCTACGCAGGGGCAGTACTTC
many | TRBJ1-2 | TRBD1 | TRBV27 | CASSPRRGAYGYTF | TGTGCCAGCAGTCCGCGCAGGGGGGCCTATGGCTACACCTTC
NA | TRBJ2-1 | NA | TRBV19 | CASGESGLYNEQFF | TGTGCCAGTGGAGAATCCGGCCTCTACAATGAGCAGTTCTTC
few | TRBJ1-3 | NA | TRBV28 | CASSLTHRKESSGNTIYF | TGTGCCAGCAGTCTAACCCATAGGAAGGAGAGCTCTGGAAACACCATATATTTT
many | TRBJ2-7 | NA | TRBV20-1 | CSVSGWGNEQYF | TGCAGTGTCTCAGGTTGGGGGAACGAGCAGTACTTC
NA | TRBJ1-3 | NA | TRBV5-5 | CASTREVAGNTIYF | TGTGCCAGCACCCGGGAGGTCGCTGGAAACACCATATATTTT
many | TRBJ2-1 | NA | TRBV12-3/TRBV12-4 | CASSSQQGYNEQFF | TGTGCCAGCAGTTCCCAACAGGGCTACAATGAGCAGTTCTTC
many | TRBJ2-7 | NA | TRBV20-1 | CSAPRGGRLSGDEQYF | TGCAGTGCTCCCAGGGGAGGACGACTGTCTGGCGACGAGCAGTACTTC
many | TRBJ2-3 | NA | TRBV20-1 | CSARFRLTDTQYF | TGCAGTGCTAGATTCCGACTTACAGATACGCAGTATTTT
NA | TRBJ2-1 | TRBD2 | TRBV28 | CASRPGLAGGHNEQFF | TGTGCCAGCAGGCCGGGACTAGCGGGAGGGCACAATGAGCAGTTCTTC
many | TRBJ2-2 | TRBD2 | TRBV7-8 | CASSRTRLAANTGELFF | TGTGCCAGCAGCCGAACCCGACTAGCGGCTAACACCGGGGAGCTGTTTTTT
NA | TRBJ2-4 | NA | TRBV6-2/TRBV6-3 | CASSPTVKGAKNIQYF | TGTGCCAGCAGTCCTACAGTCAAGGGGGCCAAAAACATTCAGTACTTC
many | TRBJ1-1 | NA | TRBV6-1 | CASSDRATEAFF | TGTGCCAGCAGTGACAGGGCCACTGAAGCTTTCTTT
many | TRBJ1-1 | TRBD1 | TRBV18 | CASATGGFTEAFF | TGTGCCAGCGCGACAGGGGGGTTCACTGAAGCTTTCTTT
NA | TRBJ2-2 | NA | TRBV7-7 | CASSFQPGPTGELFF | TGTGCTAGCAGCTTTCAACCGGGACCTACCGGGGAGCTGTTTTTT
many | TRBJ2-2 | TRBD2 | TRBV5-1 | CASSLIAGKNTGELFF | TGCGCCAGCAGCTTGATAGCGGGAAAGAACACCGGGGAGCTGTTTTTT
few | TRBJ2-7 | NA | TRBV6-1 | CASSPYFNYEQYF | TGTGCCAGCAGCCCCTATTTTAACTACGAGCAGTACTTC
NA | TRBJ2-2 | NA | TRBV13 | CASSGVAGTGELFF | TGTGCCAGCAGCGGGGTGGCGGGGACCGGGGAGCTGTTTTTT
many | TRBJ2-1 | NA | TRBV2 | CASSEGRGRGSYNEQFF | TGTGCCAGCAGTGAAGGGAGGGGGCGGGGATCCTACAATGAGCAGTTCTTC
many | TRBJ2-7 | NA | TRBV6-2/TRBV6-3 | CASSYPGEGPHYEQYF | TGTGCCAGCAGTTACCCCGGTGAAGGGCCCCACTACGAGCAGTACTTC
NA | TRBJ2-1 | NA | TRBV5-6 | CASSLEPLLAGGNEQFF | TGTGCCAGCAGCTTGGAACCCCTCTTGGCAGGGGGGAATGAGCAGTTCTTC
NA | TRBJ2-7 | NA | TRBV3-2 | CASSQGLPGTLFYEQYF | TGTGCCAGCAGCCAAGGCTTGCCCGGGACCCTATTCTACGAGCAGTACTTC
many | TRBJ2-1 | TRBD1 | TRBV10-3 | CAIRRDRAYNEQFF | TGTGCCATCAGGAGGGACAGGGCGTACAATGAGCAGTTCTTC
NA | TRBJ2-3 | TRBD2 | TRBV12-3/TRBV12-4 | CASIINPGLALSTDTQYF | TGTGCCAGCATTATAAATCCGGGACTAGCATTAAGCACAGATACGCAGTATTTT
few | TRBJ1-2 | NA | TRBV19 | CASSISRFGARYGYTF | TGTGCCAGTAGTATATCTCGGTTTGGGGCTCGCTATGGCTACACCTTC
few | TRBJ1-2 | NA | TRBV6-2/TRBV6-3 | CASSYVASGLDGYTF | TGTGCCAGCAGTTACGTCGCCTCCGGGTTAGATGGCTACACCTTC
many | TRBJ1-1 | NA | TRBV27 | CASSPTLTGLNTEAFF | TGTGCCAGCAGTCCGACGTTGACAGGTTTGAACACTGAAGCTTTCTTT
few | TRBJ1-1 | TRBD1 | TRBV20-1 | CSAQGRMNTEAFF | TGCAGTGCACAGGGGAGGATGAACACTGAAGCTTTCTTT
NA | TRBJ1-1 | TRBD1 | TRBV19 | CASSMGDRANTEAFF | TGTGCCAGTAGTATGGGGGACAGGGCGAACACTGAAGCTTTCTTT
many | TRBJ2-3 | NA | TRBV20-1 | CSARGRTDTQYF | TGCAGTGCTAGAGGGCGCACAGATACGCAGTATTTT
NA | TRBJ1-1 | NA | TRBV20-1 | CSARQVITNTEAFF | TGCAGTGCTAGACAGGTTATAACGAACACTGAAGCTTTCTTT
many | TRBJ1-4 | NA | TRBV12-3/TRBV12-4 | CASSFAGLGPNEKLFF | TGTGCCAGCAGTTTTGCGGGGCTGGGGCCTAATGAAAAACTGTTTTTT
many | TRBJ1-2 | NA | TRBV6-1 | CASVEISRPYTF | TGTGCCAGCGTCGAAATCAGTCGACCCTACACCTTC
few | TRBJ2-5 | NA | TRBV4-3 | CASSQVRGRETQYF | TGCGCCAGCAGCCAAGTTCGAGGGAGGGAGACCCAGTACTTC
NA | TRBJ2-7 | NA | TRBV6-2/TRBV6-3 | CASSSAEQYEQYF | TGTGCCAGCAGTTCAGCGGAGCAGTACGAGCAGTACTTC
few | TRBJ2-7 | TRBD1 | TRBV20-1 | CSASQGTGDSYEQYF | TGCAGTGCTAGTCAAGGCACAGGGGATTCCTACGAGCAGTACTTC
few | TRBJ2-7 | TRBD2 | TRBV20-1 | CSARDWGGGGYEQYF | TGCAGTGCTAGAGATTGGGGGGGGGGAGGCTACGAGCAGTACTTC
NA | TRBJ1-1 | NA | TRBV28 | CASSSGLRNTEAFF | TGTGCCAGCAGTTCCGGACTACGGAACACTGAAGCTTTCTTT
NA | TRBJ2-1 | NA | TRBV7-3 | CASSLDSGIRSYNEQFF | TGTGCCAGCAGCTTGGATTCGGGCATACGATCCTACAATGAGCAGTTCTTC
NA | TRBJ2-7 | NA | TRBV7-6 | CASSLVGGEAEQYF | TGTGCCAGCAGCTTAGTGGGGGGCGAGGCCGAGCAGTACTTC
few | TRBJ2-3 | TRBD2 | TRBV29-1 | CSVESSGRGTDTQYF | TGCAGCGTTGAGTCTAGCGGGAGGGGGACAGATACGCAGTATTTT
many | TRBJ1-5 | NA | TRBV28 | CASSKGVNQPQHF | TGTGCCAGCAGTAAAGGGGTGAATCAGCCCCAGCATTTT
many | TRBJ2-7 | TRBD1 | TRBV30 | CAWNQGQGYEQYF | TGTGCCTGGAATCAGGGACAGGGGTACGAGCAGTACTTC
NA | TRBJ1-1 | NA | TRBV7-9 | CASSPLVRSMGEAFF | TGTGCCAGCAGCCCCCTTGTCCGTTCCATGGGAGAAGCTTTCTTT
many | TRBJ2-4 | TRBD1 | TRBV6-2/TRBV6-3 | CASRPGQGENIQYF | TGTGCCAGCAGGCCAGGACAGGGGGAAAACATTCAGTACTTC
many | TRBJ1-1 | NA | TRBV6-6 | CASSYVWSDTEAFF | TGTGCCAGCAGTTACGTGTGGTCTGACACTGAAGCTTTCTTT
NA | TRBJ1-2 | TRBD1 | TRBV15 | CATSRDPRQGAYGYTF | TGTGCCACCAGCAGAGATCCCCGACAGGGAGCCTATGGCTACACCTTC
many | TRBJ1-2 | TRBD1 | TRBV2 | CASSATGTYGYTF | TGTGCCAGCAGTGCGACAGGGACCTATGGCTACACCTTC
few | TRBJ2-5 | TRBD2 | TRBV5-1 | CASSLAGVSQETQYF | TGCGCCAGCAGCCTAGCGGGAGTTAGTCAAGAGACCCAGTACTTC